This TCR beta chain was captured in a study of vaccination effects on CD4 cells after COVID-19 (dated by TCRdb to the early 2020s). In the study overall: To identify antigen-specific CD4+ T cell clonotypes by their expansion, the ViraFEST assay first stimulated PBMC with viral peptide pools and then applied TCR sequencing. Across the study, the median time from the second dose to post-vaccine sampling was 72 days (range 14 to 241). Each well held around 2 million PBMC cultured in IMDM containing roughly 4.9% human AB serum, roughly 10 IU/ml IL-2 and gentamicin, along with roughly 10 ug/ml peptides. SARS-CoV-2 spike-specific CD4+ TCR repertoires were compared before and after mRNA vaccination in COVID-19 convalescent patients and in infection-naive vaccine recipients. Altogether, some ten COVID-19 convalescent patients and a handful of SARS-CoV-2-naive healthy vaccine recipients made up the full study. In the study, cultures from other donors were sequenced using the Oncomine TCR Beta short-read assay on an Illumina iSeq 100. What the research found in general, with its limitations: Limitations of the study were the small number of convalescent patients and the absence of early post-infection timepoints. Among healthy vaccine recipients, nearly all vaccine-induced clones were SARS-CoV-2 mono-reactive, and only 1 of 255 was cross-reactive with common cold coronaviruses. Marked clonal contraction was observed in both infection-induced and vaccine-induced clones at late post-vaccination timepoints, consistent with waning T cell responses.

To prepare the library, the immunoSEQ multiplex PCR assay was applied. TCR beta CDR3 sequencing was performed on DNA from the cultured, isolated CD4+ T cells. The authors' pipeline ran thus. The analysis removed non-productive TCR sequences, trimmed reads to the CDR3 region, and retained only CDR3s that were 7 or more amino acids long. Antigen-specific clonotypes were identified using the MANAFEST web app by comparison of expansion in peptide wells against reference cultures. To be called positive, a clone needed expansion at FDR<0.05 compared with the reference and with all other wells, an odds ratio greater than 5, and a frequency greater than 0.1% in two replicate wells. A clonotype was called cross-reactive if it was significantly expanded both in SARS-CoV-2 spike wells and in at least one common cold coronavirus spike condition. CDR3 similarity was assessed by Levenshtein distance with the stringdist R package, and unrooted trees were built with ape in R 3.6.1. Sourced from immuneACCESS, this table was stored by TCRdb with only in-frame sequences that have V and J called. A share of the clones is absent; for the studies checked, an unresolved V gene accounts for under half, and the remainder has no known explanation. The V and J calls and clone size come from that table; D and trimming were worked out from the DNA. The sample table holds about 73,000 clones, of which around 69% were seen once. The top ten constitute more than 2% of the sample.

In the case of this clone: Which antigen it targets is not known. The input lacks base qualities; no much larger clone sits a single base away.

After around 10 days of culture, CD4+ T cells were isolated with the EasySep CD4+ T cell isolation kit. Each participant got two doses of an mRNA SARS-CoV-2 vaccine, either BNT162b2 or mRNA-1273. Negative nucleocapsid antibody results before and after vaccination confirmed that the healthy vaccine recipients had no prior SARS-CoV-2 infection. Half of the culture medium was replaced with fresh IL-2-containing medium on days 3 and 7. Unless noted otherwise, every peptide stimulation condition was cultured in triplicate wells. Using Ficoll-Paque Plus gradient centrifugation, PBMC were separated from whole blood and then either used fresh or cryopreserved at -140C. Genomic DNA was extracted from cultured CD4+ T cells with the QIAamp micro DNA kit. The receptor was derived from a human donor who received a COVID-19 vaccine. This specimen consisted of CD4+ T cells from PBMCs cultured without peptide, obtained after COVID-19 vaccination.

The DNA sequence is given as TGCGCCAGCAGCCCGTATCAAACATCGACCCTCCACTTT. It translates to CASSPYQTSTLHF. This chain is built from TRBV5-1 and TRBJ1-6; the D gene identity is not certain. The V end loses 4 bases and the J end loses 14 bases, and a stretch of 16 bases separates them. Its CDR3 holds 13 amino acids, cysteine through phenylalanine. Only CDR3 DNA remains: 39 bases, in frame from the first base. CDR1 and CDR2, looked up from the germline V gene, are SGHRS and YFSETQ.